The rows below give T cell receptor beta chains drawn from one sample of a study of response to subunit inactivated influenza vaccine. TCRdb independently ran MiXCR on the RT-PCR reads; one entry per CDR3 protein. The sample holds roughly 520,000 distinct CDR3 sequences; over 25% are singletons and the top ten take around 1.8%. Sequences were derived from CD4+ T cells sorted from PBMCs, sampled about 5 days after vaccination. Source of these receptors: a man aged 50 or older who received an inactivated influenza vaccine. The CDR3 runs from the conserved cysteine through the conserved F or W. A D gene is named only where the DNA matches it firmly. The size field is filled for only some rows; it gives once, few, many or a size class.

j_call | clone_size | v_call | d_call | cdr3_aa | cdr3_nt
TRBJ2-5 | few | TRBV10-3 | NA | CAITAGQRETQYF | TGTGCCATCACCGCGGGACAACGGGAGACCCAGTACTTC
TRBJ1-2 | NA | TRBV2 | NA | CASSEVAVPGYGYTF | TGTGCCAGCAGTGAAGTTGCGGTACCGGGCTATGGCTACACCTTC
TRBJ1-4 | NA | TRBV25-1 | TRBD1 | CASSAQGGFGKLFF | TGTGCCAGCAGTGCACAGGGGGGTTTTGGAAAACTGTTTTTT
TRBJ1-5 | few | TRBV10-3 | NA | CASWVGVQRQPQHF | TGTGCCAGCTGGGTTGGGGTGCAGCGTCAGCCCCAGCATTTT
TRBJ2-3 | many | TRBV29-1 | TRBD1 | CSVEGQPVGTDTQYF | TGCAGCGTTGAGGGACAGCCAGTTGGCACAGATACGCAGTATTTT
TRBJ2-3 | few | TRBV4-2 | TRBD1 | CASSPRVTRDRSTDTQYF | TGTGCCAGCAGCCCGAGGGTTACCCGGGACAGAAGCACAGATACGCAGTATTTT
TRBJ1-1 | few | TRBV15 | NA | CATTPAGSNTEAFF | TGTGCCACCACCCCGGCAGGATCGAACACTGAAGCTTTCTTT
TRBJ2-3 | few | TRBV5-1 | TRBD2 | CASSPNGGTDTQYF | TGCGCCAGCAGCCCTAACGGGGGGACAGATACGCAGTATTTT
TRBJ1-3 | few | TRBV4-1 | NA | CASSHERRYSGNTIYF | TGCGCCAGCAGCCACGAAAGACGTTACTCTGGAAACACCATATATTTT
TRBJ1-1 | few | TRBV6-2/TRBV6-3 | NA | CASSFTEATEAFF | TGTGCCAGCAGTTTTACAGAGGCCACTGAAGCTTTCTTT
TRBJ2-3 | few | TRBV7-2 | NA | CASSFWGADTQYF | TGTGCCAGCAGCTTCTGGGGCGCAGATACGCAGTATTTT
TRBJ2-7 | NA | TRBV6-2/TRBV6-3 | TRBD1 | CASSYLTGTVSYEQYF | TGTGCCAGCAGTTACCTAACCGGGACAGTCTCTTACGAGCAGTACTTC
TRBJ2-3 | NA | TRBV20-1 | TRBD1 | CSVNRPTGTGSTDTQYF | TGCAGTGTCAATCGCCCAACCGGGACAGGGTCTACAGATACGCAGTATTTT
TRBJ2-3 | few | TRBV11-2 | TRBD1 | CASSADLGTGGRTRIQYF | TGTGCCAGCAGCGCAGACCTCGGGACAGGGGGCCGGACTAGAATACAGTATTTT
TRBJ2-7 | NA | TRBV10-1 | TRBD1 | CASSVTGSEQYF | TGCGCCAGCAGTGTGACAGGGAGCGAGCAGTACTTC
TRBJ2-3 | few | TRBV6-2/TRBV6-3 | NA | CASSPAGGLTDTQYF | TGTGCCAGCAGCCCCGCCGGGGGGCTCACAGATACGCAGTATTTT
TRBJ2-5 | NA | TRBV5-1 | TRBD2 | CASSWILAGRETQYF | TGCGCCAGCAGCTGGATCCTAGCGGGAAGAGAGACCCAGTACTTC
TRBJ1-1 | NA | TRBV6-2/TRBV6-3 | NA | CASCRQYTEAFF | TGTGCCAGCTGCCGACAGTACACTGAAGCTTTCTTT
TRBJ2-2 | NA | TRBV19 | NA | CASNPAGGELFF | TGTGCCAGTAATCCAGCTGGCGGGGAGCTGTTTTTT
TRBJ2-1 | NA | TRBV11-1 | TRBD2 | CASSGRRGASGGSSYNEQFF | TGTGCCAGCAGCGGGCGACGGGGGGCTAGCGGGGGTTCGTCCTACAATGAGCAGTTCTTC
TRBJ2-7 | few | TRBV6-5 | NA | CASSYSRRLSYEQYF | TGTGCCAGCAGTTACTCCCGACGGCTGTCCTACGAGCAGTACTTC
TRBJ2-7 | NA | TRBV6-5 | NA | CASSSPGYSYEQYF | TGTGCCAGCAGTTCTCCGGGATACTCCTACGAGCAGTACTTC
TRBJ2-2 | NA | TRBV7-2 | NA | CASSLGAWTGELFF | TGTGCCAGCAGCTTAGGGGCCTGGACCGGGGAGCTGTTTTTT
TRBJ2-1 | few | TRBV20-1 | NA | CSARDAGFSYNEQFF | TGCAGTGCTAGAGACGCGGGCTTCTCCTACAATGAGCAGTTCTTC
TRBJ2-3 | few | TRBV9 | TRBD2 | CASSMTSGNTDTQYF | TGTGCCAGCAGTATGACTAGCGGGAACACAGATACGCAGTATTTT
TRBJ2-2 | few | TRBV4-2 | TRBD2 | CASSMEAGRSATGELFF | TGTGCCAGCAGTATGGAAGCGGGGCGATCAGCGACCGGGGAGCTGTTTTTT
TRBJ2-5 | NA | TRBV6-2/TRBV6-3 | NA | CASRRLGGVRETQYF | TGTGCCAGCAGACGCCTGGGGGGAGTACGGGAGACCCAGTACTTC
TRBJ2-7 | few | TRBV10-3 | NA | CAISGGYEQYF | TGTGCCATCAGTGGAGGGTACGAGCAGTACTTC
TRBJ2-7 | few | TRBV29-1 | NA | CSGGSSYEQYF | TGCAGCGGGGGGTCCTCCTACGAGCAGTACTTC
TRBJ1-5 | NA | TRBV9 | NA | CASSVGQNSNQPQHF | TGTGCCAGCAGCGTAGGACAGAATAGCAATCAGCCCCAGCATTTT
TRBJ2-5 | few | TRBV20-1 | NA | CSAIVWGEETQYF | TGCAGTGCTATCGTGTGGGGGGAAGAGACCCAGTACTTC
TRBJ1-1 | NA | TRBV4-3 | NA | CASSQVVRTEAFF | TGCGCCAGCAGCCAAGTCGTACGCACTGAAGCTTTCTTT
TRBJ2-5 | once | TRBV6-1 | NA | CASTGSGQRETQYF | TGTGCCAGCACGGGTTCCGGACAGCGGGAGACCCAGTACTTC
TRBJ2-3 | many | TRBV12-3/TRBV12-4 | TRBD2 | CASSSSTSGTTDTQYF | TGTGCCAGCAGTTCCTCGACTAGCGGGACTACAGATACGCAGTATTTT
TRBJ1-5 | NA | TRBV18 | TRBD1 | CASSRGTGNLLQPQHF | TGTGCCAGCTCAAGAGGGACAGGGAATTTACTTCAGCCCCAGCATTTT
TRBJ2-3 | few | TRBV4-2 | NA | CASSHPSGGGRSTDTQYF | TGTGCCAGCAGCCATCCCAGTGGTGGGGGCCGGAGCACAGATACGCAGTATTTT
TRBJ2-7 | few | TRBV20-1 | TRBD1 | CSARDRVSYEQYF | TGCAGTGCTAGGGACAGGGTCTCCTACGAGCAGTACTTC
TRBJ2-7 | few | TRBV7-2 | TRBD2 | CASGLTSGEYEQYF | TGTGCCAGCGGGTTAACTAGCGGGGAGTACGAGCAGTACTTC
TRBJ2-1 | many | TRBV5-1 | TRBD1 | CASSGQGSYNEQFF | TGTGCCAGCAGCGGACAGGGGTCTTACAATGAGCAGTTCTTC
TRBJ2-5 | few | TRBV20-1 | TRBD2 | CSAMSGGPLGPQYF | TGCAGTGCTATGAGCGGGGGGCCCCTAGGGCCCCAGTACTTC
TRBJ2-1 | few | TRBV12-3/TRBV12-4 | NA | CASSHRGHLYNEQFF | TGTGCCAGCAGTCACAGAGGCCACCTCTACAATGAGCAGTTCTTC
TRBJ2-7 | NA | TRBV9 | NA | CASSVAGGTNHEQYF | TGTGCCAGCAGCGTAGCGGGCGGAACAAACCACGAGCAGTACTTC
TRBJ2-2 | NA | TRBV7-8 | TRBD1 | CASSLKRGPLAGELFF | TGTGCCAGCAGCTTAAAAAGGGGGCCCCTCGCCGGGGAGCTGTTTTTT
TRBJ1-6 | few | TRBV20-1 | NA | CSAGPRPYNSPLHF | TGCAGTGCGGGGCCTCGGCCATATAATTCACCCCTCCACTTT
TRBJ2-5 | NA | TRBV20-1 | NA | CSARDYRRAETQYF | TGCAGTGCTAGAGATTATCGGCGAGCGGAGACCCAGTACTTC
TRBJ2-5 | NA | TRBV5-1 | TRBD2 | CASSLAGGAQETQYF | TGCGCCAGCAGCTTGGCCGGGGGGGCCCAAGAGACCCAGTACTTC
TRBJ2-1 | NA | TRBV20-1 | TRBD2 | CSAIGLADNEQFF | TGCAGTGCTATAGGACTAGCGGACAATGAGCAGTTCTTC
TRBJ1-6 | few | TRBV20-1 | TRBD1 | CSALTPGTGASPLHF | TGCAGTGCTCTCACCCCCGGGACAGGGGCTTCACCCCTCCACTTT
TRBJ2-7 | NA | TRBV7-9 | TRBD2 | CASSFVSGGYEQYF | TGTGCCAGCAGCTTCGTTAGCGGGGGCTACGAGCAGTACTTC
TRBJ2-5 | NA | TRBV7-9 | TRBD1 | CASSVGQFETQYF | TGTGCCAGCAGCGTGGGACAGTTTGAGACCCAGTACTTC
TRBJ2-7 | NA | TRBV7-2 | TRBD2 | CASSRGLATYEQYF | TGTGCCAGCAGCCGGGGACTAGCGACCTACGAGCAGTACTTC
TRBJ1-4 | few | TRBV29-1 | NA | CSAHLGGEKLFF | TGCAGCGCCCACCTGGGGGGTGAAAAACTGTTTTTT
TRBJ2-1 | few | TRBV6-2/TRBV6-3 | TRBD2 | CASIPGTSGHMGPDLEQFF | TGTGCCAGCATCCCAGGGACTAGCGGCCACATGGGCCCCGATTTGGAGCAGTTCTTC
TRBJ2-7 | NA | TRBV5-4 | TRBD2 | CANSLVSVASGSSYEQYF | TGTGCCAACAGCTTAGTCTCTGTGGCTAGCGGGAGTTCCTACGAGCAGTACTTC
TRBJ2-3 | NA | TRBV18 | NA | CASSPNGAYTDTQYF | TGTGCCAGCTCACCAAACGGGGCGTACACAGATACGCAGTATTTT
TRBJ2-4 | few | TRBV13 | NA | CASSSLDERVQYF | TGTGCCAGCAGCTCCCTGGACGAGAGGGTTCAGTACTTC
TRBJ2-1 | NA | TRBV18 | NA | CASSPPRRMRNNEQFF | TGTGCCAGCTCACCACCCCGGCGGATGAGAAACAATGAGCAGTTCTTC
TRBJ2-5 | few | TRBV24-1 | NA | CATSDAQGRETQYF | TGTGCCACCAGTGATGCACAGGGCAGAGAGACCCAGTACTTC
TRBJ1-1 | NA | TRBV11-3 | NA | CASSAAGLTTEAFF | TGTGCCAGCAGCGCGGCGGGACTTACCACTGAAGCTTTCTTT